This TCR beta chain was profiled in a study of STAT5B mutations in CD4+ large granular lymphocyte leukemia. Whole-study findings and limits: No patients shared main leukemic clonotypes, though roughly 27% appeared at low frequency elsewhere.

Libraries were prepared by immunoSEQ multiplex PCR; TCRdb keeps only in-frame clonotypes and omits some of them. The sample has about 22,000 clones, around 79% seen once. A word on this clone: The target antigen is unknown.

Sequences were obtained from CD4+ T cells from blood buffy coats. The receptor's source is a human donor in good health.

The CDR3 spells CASSQANSNYEQYF. DNA of the CDR3: TGCGCCAGCAGCCAAGCCAACAGCAACTACGAGCAGTACTTC. The gene calls are TRBV4-3 and TRBJ2-7, with unresolved D. Germline V gene data show CDR1 as LGHNA and CDR2 as YSLEER. The ends were cut back, 1 base at V and 3 bases at J, with 10 bases in the middle. The CDR3 runs to 14 residues.